This T cell receptor (beta chain) originates from a study of T cell responses to AZD1222 COVID-19 vaccine. Recipients boosted at about 4 weeks or about 12 weeks are pooled. Study results and caveats: Repertoires in all cases were sampled only once the peak T cell response had passed. In a largely white British group with more females than males, clonal diversity was possibly underestimated.

The data were produced by immunoSEQ multiplex PCR, yet TCRdb's version contains in-frame clones alone and is incomplete. This table has some 96,000 clones, 88% appearing once. Of note for this clone: Its antigen remains unidentified.

The clonotype was recovered from an adult who received the AZD1222 COVID-19 vaccine. Sequenced here: peripheral blood, sampled 28 days after the second AZD1222 dose.

CDR3 sequence (DNA): TGCGCCAGCAGCTCCAACGGTGAGCAGTTCTTC. Its translation: CASSSNGEQFF. The rearrangement uses TRBV5-1 and TRBJ2-1, with no clear D. This CDR3 is built from 11 residues. The V end was cut by 3 bases, the J end by 9 bases, with 7 bases between. CDR1 is SGHRS and CDR2 is YFSETQ in the germline V gene.